The text below deals with one T cell receptor (beta chain). These data belong to a study of blood T cell repertoires in COVID-19. Looking at the study overall: The United States, Italy and Spain supplied acute and convalescent COVID-19 samples. PBMCs, B-cell-depleted T cells, or T cells were the source of the cDNA or gDNA that made up the material.

Followed over time, Seattle patients had been enrolled while infection was active. As handled by the study authors: The authors estimated nucleated cell counts from reference gene primer amplification. Clones were read by immunoSEQ multiplex PCR, and TCRdb kept only the in-frame ones, dropping some. V and J calls and clone size are as listed in that table; D and trimming were resolved from the DNA. Of tens of thousands of clones in the sample, approximately 80% were seen once. The CDR3 sequence is 14 residues long. V dropped 1 base and J dropped 3 bases, with 10 bases sitting between them. Per the germline V gene, CDR1 is SGHTA and CDR2 is FQGNSA.

The receptor comes from a man in his fifties or sixties with COVID-19, enrolled during active disease. V usage is TRBV7-2 and J usage is TRBJ2-7; D call uncertain. The specimen was peripheral blood. CDR3 loop: CASSLGRLDYEQYF. The CDR3 region has the DNA TGTGCCAGCAGCTTAGGGCGGCTCGACTACGAGCAGTACTTC.